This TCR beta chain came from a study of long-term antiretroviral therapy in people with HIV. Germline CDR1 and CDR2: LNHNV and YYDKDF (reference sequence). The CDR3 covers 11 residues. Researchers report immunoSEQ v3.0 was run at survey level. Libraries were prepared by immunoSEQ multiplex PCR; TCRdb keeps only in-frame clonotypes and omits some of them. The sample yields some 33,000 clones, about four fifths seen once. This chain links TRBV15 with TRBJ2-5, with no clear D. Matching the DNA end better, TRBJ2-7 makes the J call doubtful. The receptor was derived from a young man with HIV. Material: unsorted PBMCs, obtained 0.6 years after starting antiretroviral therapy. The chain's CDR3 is CATSRGNEQYF. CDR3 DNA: TGTGCCACCAGCAGAGGCAACGAGCAGTACTTC.